These T cell receptor beta chains were read from a single sample in a study of identical twins. MiXCR was run by TCRdb on the 5' RACE reads, yielding one entry per CDR3 protein. The sample records about 340,000 distinct CDR3 sequences, 9% to 15% being singletons. A further study also used this sample, focusing on yellow fever vaccine responses in identical twins.

Sequences were obtained from CD8+ T cells sorted from blood. The receptors originated from a woman aged 18-30 years in good health. CDR3s include the opening cysteine and the closing phenylalanine or tryptophan. Each record gives: J gene, V gene, D gene, CDR3 protein. The D gene is left open where the match is weak.

>TRBJ2-1|TRBV7-9|TRBD1
CASSPQGVSSYNEQFF
>TRBJ1-2|TRBV7-2|.
CASSLDSQGIYGYTF
>TRBJ2-1|TRBV2|.
CASSGISSYNEQFF
>TRBJ2-7|TRBV12-3/TRBV12-4|.
CASSLAPYEQYF
>TRBJ2-2|TRBV12-3/TRBV12-4|TRBD1
CASSLPRTGTGELFF
>TRBJ2-1|TRBV5-6|.
CASSFRQGSYNEQFF
>TRBJ2-1|TRBV4-1|.
CASSQDERGPTGDEQFF
>TRBJ2-3|TRBV10-3|TRBD2
CASTSGTSTDTQYF
>TRBJ1-2|TRBV28|.
CASSYQGLGGYTF
>TRBJ2-5|TRBV12-3/TRBV12-4|.
CASRGPSETQYF
>TRBJ1-4|TRBV27|.
CASSPQSREKLFF
>TRBJ1-4|TRBV27|TRBD1
CASSVTGQPNEKLFF
>TRBJ1-2|TRBV29-1|.
CSVEGGAYGYTF
>TRBJ1-4|TRBV7-9|.
CASSLTNDNEKLFF
>TRBJ1-5|TRBV4-1|.
CASSQEGGNQPQHF
>TRBJ2-1|TRBV29-1|TRBD2
CSVDSGRSDNEQFF
>TRBJ1-1|TRBV6-1|.
CASRRPGVREAFF
>TRBJ2-2|TRBV3-1|.
CASSQGPGPTTGELFF
>TRBJ2-1|TRBV11-1|TRBD2
CASSLNSPTSGRDNEQFF
>TRBJ1-1|TRBV12-3/TRBV12-4|.
CASSLGDSGTEAFF
>TRBJ2-1|TRBV5-1|TRBD2
CASSERGRNFDLTYNEQFF
>TRBJ2-1|TRBV18|TRBD2
CASSIELAPFDEQFF
>TRBJ2-1|TRBV3-1|.
CASSLGGPGYNEQFF
>TRBJ1-1|TRBV27|.
CASRDTSTEAFF
>TRBJ2-5|TRBV7-9|TRBD2
CASSLVKFVAGSETQYF
>TRBJ2-5|TRBV7-2|TRBD1
CASSRHRDRDQETQYF
>TRBJ2-3|TRBV9|.
CASSVGDGSTDTQYF
>TRBJ2-1|TRBV2|.
CASIPEGPPTYNEQFF
>TRBJ2-5|TRBV12-2|.
CASRPSRIAGGPRMIWETQYF
>TRBJ1-1|TRBV4-1|TRBD1
CASRDRALNTEAFF
>TRBJ2-3|TRBV5-5|.
CASSQPLDTQYF
>TRBJ2-1|TRBV27|TRBD1
CASSSIVTGPKIDEQFF
>TRBJ2-3|TRBV6-5|.
CASSYGEDTDTQYF
>TRBJ2-7|TRBV10-3|.
CAISEFRDLSYEQYF
>TRBJ2-1|TRBV27|.
CASSFTGLYNEQFF
>TRBJ2-5|TRBV12-3/TRBV12-4|.
CASSSGVYQETQYF
>TRBJ2-3|TRBV28|TRBD2
CASSSWTSGGEADTQYF
>TRBJ1-1|TRBV24-1|.
CATSDPPPRNQGTEAFF
>TRBJ2-7|TRBV9|TRBD2
CASSVGLAGANEQYF
>TRBJ2-3|TRBV24-1|.
CATSGATDTQYF
>TRBJ2-5|TRBV13|TRBD2
CASSSQTSGGNDGQETQYF
>TRBJ2-5|TRBV3-1|TRBD1
CASSKQTGASQETQYF
>TRBJ2-7|TRBV27|TRBD2
CASSSGTRRYEQYF
>TRBJ2-5|TRBV20-1|.
CSAREGDRKETQYF
>TRBJ1-1|TRBV4-1|TRBD1
CASSQIVDRVTNTEAFF
>TRBJ2-1|TRBV14|TRBD2
CASSQILGTSGLDEQFF
>TRBJ1-5|TRBV7-3|.
CASSLSVSDSVCQPQHF
>TRBJ1-2|TRBV18|TRBD1
CASSPQHHRDRFPVNYGYTF
>TRBJ1-4|TRBV15|.
CATSGEGREKLFF
>TRBJ2-5|TRBV24-1|.
CATVDRSEETQYF
>TRBJ2-1|TRBV10-3|TRBD2
CAIRAGSSYNEQFF